This is a list of T cell receptor beta chains from one sample in a study of neoadjuvant anti-PD-1 for oral cavity cancer. TCRdb's copy holds only in-frame clones and misses some; the assay was immunoSEQ multiplex PCR. The table has about 14,000 clones, roughly 70% seen once. Specimen: PBMCs, collected before nivolumab (anti-PD-1) treatment. These receptor sequences come from a person aged 35-79 years with oral cavity squamous cell carcinoma. Both conserved end residues are part of each CDR3. The D gene is left open where the match is weak. Expanded clones are given a class, and other clones once, few, many or no size at all.

size: .; J: TRBJ2-7; D: .; V: TRBV28; CDR3: CASSPHGGPYEQYF; DNA: TGTGCCAGCAGTCCCCACGGGGGCCCCTACGAGCAGTACTTC
size: .; J: TRBJ1-2; D: TRBD1; V: TRBV30; CDR3: CAWRDRGAHGYTF; DNA: TGTGCCTGGCGGGACAGGGGGGCTCACGGCTACACCTTC
size: .; J: TRBJ1-2; D: .; V: TRBV5-4; CDR3: CASSLSPAINYGYTF; DNA: TGTGCCAGCAGCTTGTCCCCGGCGATAAACTATGGCTACACCTTC
size: .; J: TRBJ2-3; D: .; V: TRBV25-1; CDR3: CASSVLGKTDTQYF; DNA: TGTGCCAGCAGTGTCCTGGGAAAGACAGATACGCAGTATTTT
size: .; J: TRBJ2-3; D: .; V: TRBV9; CDR3: CASSVVAGFTDTQYF; DNA: TGTGCCAGCAGCGTAGTGGCGGGGTTCACAGATACGCAGTATTTT
size: once; J: TRBJ2-7; D: TRBD2; V: TRBV30; CDR3: CACQLAGEQYF; DNA: TGTGCCTGCCAGCTAGCGGGCGAGCAGTACTTC
size: .; J: TRBJ2-7; D: TRBD2; V: TRBV6-1; CDR3: CASRGLAGGEQYF; DNA: TGTGCCAGCAGGGGACTAGCGGGGGGCGAGCAGTACTTC
size: .; J: TRBJ2-3; D: TRBD2; V: TRBV9; CDR3: CASSVAAGGGLRTDTQYF; DNA: TGTGCCAGCAGCGTAGCTGCGGGCGGGGGGCTTCGCACAGATACGCAGTATTTT
size: .; J: TRBJ2-4; D: .; V: TRBV5-1; CDR3: CASSLGLRGLSRFQYF; DNA: TGCGCCAGCAGCTTGGGTCTACGGGGTTTGAGTAGGTTTCAGTACTTC
size: .; J: TRBJ2-1; D: .; V: TRBV6-1; CDR3: CASSERVYKDNEQFF; DNA: TGTGCCAGCAGTGAGAGGGTGTATAAGGACAATGAGCAGTTCTTC
size: .; J: TRBJ1-2; D: .; V: TRBV11-2; CDR3: CASSLGPRFYGYTF; DNA: TGTGCCAGCAGCTTAGGACCAAGGTTCTATGGCTACACCTTC
size: .; J: TRBJ2-5; D: .; V: TRBV9; CDR3: CASSVGGHNQETQYF; DNA: TGTGCCAGCAGCGTAGGGGGACACAACCAAGAGACCCAGTACTTC
size: .; J: TRBJ2-3; D: .; V: TRBV30; CDR3: CAWSDLAQGTATQYF; DNA: TGTGCCTGGAGTGATCTGGCCCAAGGCACAGCTACGCAGTATTTT
size: .; J: TRBJ2-2; D: .; V: TRBV5-1; CDR3: CASSHGQNTGELFF; DNA: TGCGCCAGCAGCCATGGACAGAACACCGGGGAGCTGTTTTTT
size: .; J: TRBJ2-7; D: .; V: TRBV7-8; CDR3: CASLKGPASYEQYF; DNA: TGTGCCAGCCTAAAAGGGCCTGCCTCCTACGAGCAGTACTTC
size: .; J: TRBJ2-3; D: TRBD2; V: TRBV7-2; CDR3: CASSPGGRGTDTQYF; DNA: TGTGCCAGCAGCCCTGGGGGGAGGGGCACAGATACGCAGTATTTT
size: few; J: TRBJ2-7; D: TRBD2; V: TRBV2; CDR3: CASNPGLAGIEQYF; DNA: TGTGCCAGTAACCCGGGACTAGCGGGAATCGAGCAGTACTTC
size: .; J: TRBJ1-2; D: TRBD1; V: TRBV19; CDR3: CASSFSDRRYYGYTF; DNA: TGTGCCAGTAGTTTTTCGGACAGGAGGTACTATGGCTACACCTTC
size: few; J: TRBJ2-1; D: .; V: TRBV4-1; CDR3: CASSPRLSSYNEQFF; DNA: TGCGCCAGCAGCCCGAGATTAAGCTCCTACAATGAGCAGTTCTTC
size: .; J: TRBJ1-2; D: .; V: TRBV2; CDR3: CASSAPTAYGYTF; DNA: TGTGCCAGCAGTGCCCCGACAGCCTATGGCTACACCTTC
size: .; J: TRBJ1-2; D: TRBD1; V: TRBV5-4; CDR3: CASSSAVPRPGQGYTF; DNA: TGTGCCAGCAGCTCCGCCGTCCCCCGACCGGGACAGGGCTACACCTTC
size: .; J: TRBJ2-2; D: TRBD2; V: TRBV11-3; CDR3: CASSLDHGGSTRPGELFF; DNA: TGTGCCAGCAGCTTAGATCACGGGGGGTCGACCCGGCCCGGGGAGCTGTTTTTT
size: few; J: TRBJ2-3; D: TRBD1; V: TRBV6-4; CDR3: CASSATGGADTQYF; DNA: TGTGCCAGCAGCGCTACAGGGGGCGCAGATACGCAGTATTTT
size: .; J: TRBJ1-2; D: .; V: TRBV7-9; CDR3: CASSLVPGEAYGYTF; DNA: TGTGCCAGCAGCTTAGTCCCAGGGGAGGCCTATGGCTACACCTTC
size: .; J: TRBJ2-1; D: .; V: TRBV5-4; CDR3: CASSFGELEQFF; DNA: TGTGCCAGCAGCTTCGGGGAGCTTGAGCAGTTCTTC
size: .; J: TRBJ1-1; D: .; V: TRBV27; CDR3: CASSLWGSNTEAFF; DNA: TGTGCCAGCAGTTTGTGGGGGTCGAACACTGAAGCTTTCTTT
size: .; J: TRBJ2-1; D: .; V: TRBV4-1; CDR3: CASSQDIRGHYNEQFF; DNA: TGCGCCAGCAGCCAAGATATCCGGGGCCACTACAATGAGCAGTTCTTC
size: .; J: TRBJ2-5; D: TRBD2; V: TRBV19; CDR3: CASSITSGGLGETQYF; DNA: TGTGCCAGTAGTATTACTAGCGGGGGGCTCGGGGAGACCCAGTACTTC